Listed here are 8 T cell receptor beta chains from one sample, sequenced in a study of T cells after yellow fever vaccination. TCRdb analysed the 5' RACE reads with MiXCR anew, one entry per CDR3 protein. Of 320,000 or so distinct CDR3 sequences listed, 7% to 9% are singletons. This specimen was PBMCs, taken roughly 46 days after the first yellow fever vaccination. All receptors derive from a man aged 18 to 30 who received the YFV17D yellow fever vaccine.

This clonotype was seen at least ten times. The chain has TRBV5-1 and TRBJ2-1; 12 bases align to TRBD2. The ends lost 2 bases at V and 4 bases at J; junction bases unmatched: 4. The CDR3 is 16 amino acids. Looked up from germline, CDR1 is SGHRS and CDR2 is YFSETQ. The CDR3 DNA sequence: TGCGCCAGCAGCTTCCTCCTAGCGGGGGGGTACAATGAGCAGTTCTTC. This translates into CASSFLLAGGYNEQFF.

This clonotype occurred many times. V is TRBV29-1 and J is TRBJ2-5; tentative D call: TRBD2 (6 bases). From germline, CDR1 is SQVTM and CDR2 ANQGSEA. The V gene lost 4 bases and the J gene lost 5 bases, with 20 bases spanning the gap. This CDR3 is 15 amino acids long. The CDR3 spells CSVARGGTAGETQYF. CDR3 coding DNA: TGCAGCGTTGCAAGGGGCGGGACCGCGGGGGAGACCCAGTACTTC.

The chain uses TRBV19 and TRBJ2-4; D gene ambiguous. In germline, CDR1 is LNHDA, CDR2 SQIVND (reference sequence). The V and J ends lost 5 bases and 3 bases respectively, with 14 bases between them. The CDR3 loop spans 15 amino acids. In DNA form, the CDR3 reads TGTGCCAGTAGTCAGAAAGGGAACGGCAAAAACATTCAGTACTTC. Its translation is CASSQKGNGKNIQYF. The full variable domain, its missing parts supplied by reference TRBV19 and TRBJ2-4, is DGGITQSPKYLFRKEGQNVTLSCEQNLNHDAMYWYRQDPGQGLRLIYYSQIVNDFQKGDIAEGYSVSREKKESFPLTVTSAQKNPTAFYLCASSQKGNGKNIQYFGAGTRLSVL.

This clonotype was detected a few times. V gene TRBV5-1 combines with J gene TRBJ2-2; possible D gene TRBD1, 5 bases. The length of the CDR3 is 15 residues. Germline V gives CDR1 SGHRS, CDR2 YFSETQ. Trimming stripped 4 bases from V and 3 bases from J, with 13 bases between. The CDR3 spells CASSPGHGDTGELFF. The DNA for the CDR3 is TGCGCCAGCAGCCCAGGACATGGGGACACCGGGGAGCTGTTTTTT.

CDR3 residues: CASSYEIATNEKLFF. Here the CDR3 DNA reads TGTGCCAGCAGCTACGAGATAGCAACTAATGAAAAACTGTTTTTT. The chain joins TRBV5-8 to TRBJ1-4; unclear D gene. V was trimmed by 3 bases and J by 0 bases, leaving 9 bases between them. The CDR3 has 15 residues. Germline CDR1 reads SGHTS; CDR2 reads YDEGEE.

This clonotype has more than one count but fewer than ten. The V and J genes are TRBV23-1 and TRBJ2-1, with TRBD1 as a possible D gene (6 bases). TRBV23-1 is an ORF, and what it does is uncertain. V was shortened by 4 bases and J by 2 bases, with 15 bases between the two germline ends. CDR3 size: 16 residues. The CDR3 spells CASSLWETGPYNEQFF. The DNA of the CDR3 is TGCGCCAGCAGTCTCTGGGAGACAGGACCCTACAATGAGCAGTTCTTC.

This clonotype was recorded a few times. This rearrangement joins TRBV5-6 to TRBJ2-7, with D possibly TRBD1 on 6 matching bases. Germline loops: CDR1 SGHDT, CDR2 YYEEEE. Trimming removed 0 bases at V and 0 bases at J, with 10 bases between. The CDR3 has 15 amino acids. CDR3 sequence: CASSLGQGSSYEQYF. The CDR3 DNA reads as TGTGCCAGCAGCTTGGGGCAGGGGAGCTCCTACGAGCAGTACTTC.

The V and J genes are TRBV5-6 and TRBJ2-5; the match to TRBD1 covers 8 bases. V was pared by 0 bases and J by 3 bases, with 4 bases of the junction left unmatched. The CDR3 is 15 amino acids. Germline-derived CDR1 and CDR2 are SGHDT and YYEEEE. CDR3 bases: TGTGCCAGCAGCTTGGCCGGACAGGGAGAAGAGACCCAGTACTTC. It translates to CASSLAGQGEETQYF.